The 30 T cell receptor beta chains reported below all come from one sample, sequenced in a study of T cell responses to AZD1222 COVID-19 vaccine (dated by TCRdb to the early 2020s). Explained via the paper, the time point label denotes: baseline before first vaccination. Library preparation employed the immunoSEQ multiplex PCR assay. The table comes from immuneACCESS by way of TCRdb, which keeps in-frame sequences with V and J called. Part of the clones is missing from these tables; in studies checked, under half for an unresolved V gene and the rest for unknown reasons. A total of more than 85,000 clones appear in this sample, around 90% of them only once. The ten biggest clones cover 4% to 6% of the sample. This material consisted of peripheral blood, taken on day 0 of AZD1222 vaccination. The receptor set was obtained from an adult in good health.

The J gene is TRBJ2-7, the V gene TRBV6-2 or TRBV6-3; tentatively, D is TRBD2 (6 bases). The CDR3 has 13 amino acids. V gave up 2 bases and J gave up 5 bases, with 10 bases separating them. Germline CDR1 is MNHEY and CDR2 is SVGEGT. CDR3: CASSYRGFNEQYF. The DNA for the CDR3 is TGTGCCAGCAGTTACCGGGGGTTCAACGAGCAGTACTTC.

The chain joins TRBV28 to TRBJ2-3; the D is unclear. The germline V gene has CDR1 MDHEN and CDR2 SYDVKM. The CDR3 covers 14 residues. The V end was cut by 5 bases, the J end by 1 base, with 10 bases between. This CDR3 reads CASSTAGGTDTQYF. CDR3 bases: TGTGCCAGCAGTACCGCCGGCGGCACAGATACGCAGTATTTT.

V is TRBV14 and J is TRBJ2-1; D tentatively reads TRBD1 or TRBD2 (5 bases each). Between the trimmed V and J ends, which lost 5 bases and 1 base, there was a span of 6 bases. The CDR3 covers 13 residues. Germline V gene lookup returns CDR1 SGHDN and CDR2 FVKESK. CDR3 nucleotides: TGTGCCAGCAGCGGGGGTTCCTACAATGAGCAGTTCTTC. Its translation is CASSGGSYNEQFF.

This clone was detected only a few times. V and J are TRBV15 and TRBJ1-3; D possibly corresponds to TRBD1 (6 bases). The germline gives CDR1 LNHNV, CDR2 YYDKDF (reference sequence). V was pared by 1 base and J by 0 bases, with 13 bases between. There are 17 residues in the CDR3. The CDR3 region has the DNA TGTGCCACCAGCAGAGGGGGCGGGGGGCACTCTGGAAACACCATATATTTT. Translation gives CATSRGGGGHSGNTIYF.

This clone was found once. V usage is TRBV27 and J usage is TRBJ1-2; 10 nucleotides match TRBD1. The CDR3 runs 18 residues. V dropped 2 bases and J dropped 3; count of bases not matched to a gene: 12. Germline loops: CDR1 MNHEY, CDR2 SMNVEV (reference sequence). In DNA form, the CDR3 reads TGTGCCAGCAGTTTAGTAGGGACAGGGGCCCTCCGGGACTATGGCTACACCTTC. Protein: CASSLVGTGALRDYGYTF.

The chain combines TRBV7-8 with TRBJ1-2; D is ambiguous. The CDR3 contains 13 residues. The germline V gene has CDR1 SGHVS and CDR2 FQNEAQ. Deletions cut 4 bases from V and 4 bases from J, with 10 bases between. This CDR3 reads CASSSSLLYGYTF. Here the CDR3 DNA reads TGTGCCAGCAGCTCGTCCCTTCTCTATGGCTACACCTTC. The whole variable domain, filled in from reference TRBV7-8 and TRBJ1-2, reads GAGVSQSPRYKVAKRGQDVALRCDPISGHVSLFWYQQALGQGPEFLTYFQNEAQLDKSGLPSDRFFAERPEGSVSTLKIQRTQQEDSAVYLCASSSSLLYGYTFGSGTRLTVV.

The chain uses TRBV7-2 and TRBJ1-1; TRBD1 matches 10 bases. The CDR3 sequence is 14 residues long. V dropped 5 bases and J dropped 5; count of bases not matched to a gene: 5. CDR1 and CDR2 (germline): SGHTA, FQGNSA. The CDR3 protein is CASSADRGRTEAFF. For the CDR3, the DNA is TGTGCCAGCAGCGCCGACAGGGGGCGGACTGAAGCTTTCTTT.

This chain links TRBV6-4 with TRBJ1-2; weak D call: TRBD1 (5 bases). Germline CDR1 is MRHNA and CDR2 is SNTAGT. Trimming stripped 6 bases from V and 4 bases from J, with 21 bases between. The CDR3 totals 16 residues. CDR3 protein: CASRPPVVQGLYGYTF. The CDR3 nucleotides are TGTGCCAGCAGACCCCCAGTCGTCCAGGGACTCTATGGCTACACCTTC.

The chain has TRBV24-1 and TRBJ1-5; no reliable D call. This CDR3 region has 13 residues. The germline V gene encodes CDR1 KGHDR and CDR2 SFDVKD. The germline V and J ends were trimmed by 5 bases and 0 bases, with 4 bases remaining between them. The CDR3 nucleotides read TGTGCCACCAGTGTAGGTAGCAATCAGCCCCAGCATTTT. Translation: CATSVGSNQPQHF.

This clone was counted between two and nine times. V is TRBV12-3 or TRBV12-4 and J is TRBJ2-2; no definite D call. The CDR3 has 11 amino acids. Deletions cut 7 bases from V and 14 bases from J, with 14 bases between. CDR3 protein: CASTFDGSLFF. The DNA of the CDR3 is TGTGCCAGCACCTTCGATGGGTCCCTGTTTTTT.

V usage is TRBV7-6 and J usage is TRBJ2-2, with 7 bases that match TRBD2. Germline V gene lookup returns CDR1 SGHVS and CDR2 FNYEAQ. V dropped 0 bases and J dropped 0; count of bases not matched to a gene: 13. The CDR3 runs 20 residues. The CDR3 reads CASSLAPGLSYYSNTGELFF. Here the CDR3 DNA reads TGTGCCAGCAGCTTAGCTCCGGGACTATCTTATTATTCGAACACCGGGGAGCTGTTTTTT.

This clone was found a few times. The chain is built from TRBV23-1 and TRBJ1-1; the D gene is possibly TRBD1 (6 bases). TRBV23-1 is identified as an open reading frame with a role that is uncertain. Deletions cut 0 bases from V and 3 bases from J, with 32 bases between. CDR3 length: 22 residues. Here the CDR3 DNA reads TGCGCCAGCAGTCAATCGAAGGAGGGACCGACAGGATCCACTTCAGGGGACACTGAAGCTTTCTTT. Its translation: CASSQSKEGPTGSTSGDTEAFF.

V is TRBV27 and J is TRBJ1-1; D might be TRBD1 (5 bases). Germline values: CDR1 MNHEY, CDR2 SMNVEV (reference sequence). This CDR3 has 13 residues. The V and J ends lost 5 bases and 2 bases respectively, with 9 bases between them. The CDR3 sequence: CASSPTANTEAFF. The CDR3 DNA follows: TGTGCCAGCAGTCCGACAGCCAACACTGAAGCTTTCTTT.

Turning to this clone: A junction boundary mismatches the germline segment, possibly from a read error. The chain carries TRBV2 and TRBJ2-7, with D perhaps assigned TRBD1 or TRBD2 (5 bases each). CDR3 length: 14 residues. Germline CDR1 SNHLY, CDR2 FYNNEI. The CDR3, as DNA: TGTGTCAGCAGTCTCGGGACGGTAGCCTACGAGCAGTACTTC. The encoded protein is CVSSLGTVAYEQYF.

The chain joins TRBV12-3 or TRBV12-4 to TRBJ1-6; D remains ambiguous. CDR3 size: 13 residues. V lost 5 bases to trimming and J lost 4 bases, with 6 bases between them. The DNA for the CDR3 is TGTGCCAGCAGTACAAAATATAATTCACCCCTCCACTTT. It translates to CASSTKYNSPLHF.

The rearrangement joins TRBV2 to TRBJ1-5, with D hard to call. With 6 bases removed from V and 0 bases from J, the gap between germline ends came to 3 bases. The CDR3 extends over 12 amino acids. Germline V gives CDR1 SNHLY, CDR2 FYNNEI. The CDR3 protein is CASRLSNQPQHF. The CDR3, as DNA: TGTGCCAGCAGACTTAGCAATCAGCCCCAGCATTTT.

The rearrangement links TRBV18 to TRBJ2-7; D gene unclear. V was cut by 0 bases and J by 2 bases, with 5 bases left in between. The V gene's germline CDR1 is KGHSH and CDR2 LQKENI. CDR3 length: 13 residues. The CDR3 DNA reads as TGTGCCAGCTCACCACCCCCCACCTACGAGCAGTACTTC. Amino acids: CASSPPPTYEQYF. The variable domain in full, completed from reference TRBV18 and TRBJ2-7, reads NAGVMQNPRHLVRRRGQEARLRCSPMKGHSHVYWYRQLPEEGLKFMVYLQKENIIDESGMPKERFSAEFPKEGPSILRIQQVVRGDSAAYFCASSPPPTYEQYFGPGTRLTVT.

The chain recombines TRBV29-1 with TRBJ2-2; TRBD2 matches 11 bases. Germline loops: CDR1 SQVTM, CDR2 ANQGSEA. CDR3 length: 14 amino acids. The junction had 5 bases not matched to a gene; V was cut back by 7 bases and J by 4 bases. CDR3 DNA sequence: TGCAGCGCTCGACTAGCGGGACTCACCGGGGAGCTGTTTTTT. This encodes CSARLAGLTGELFF.

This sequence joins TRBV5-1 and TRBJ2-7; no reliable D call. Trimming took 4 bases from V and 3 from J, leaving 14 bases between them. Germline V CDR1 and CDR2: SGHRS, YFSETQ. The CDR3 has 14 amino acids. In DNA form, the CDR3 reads TGCGCCAGCAGCCAGACGAGGACCCTCTACGAGCAGTACTTC. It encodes CASSQTRTLYEQYF. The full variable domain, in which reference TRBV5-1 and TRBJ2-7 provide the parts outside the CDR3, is KAGVTQTPRYLIKTRGQQVTLSCSPISGHRSVSWYQQTPGQGLQFLFEYFSETQRNKGNFPGRFSGRQFSNSRSEMNVSTLELGDSALYLCASSQTRTLYEQYFGPGTRLTVT.

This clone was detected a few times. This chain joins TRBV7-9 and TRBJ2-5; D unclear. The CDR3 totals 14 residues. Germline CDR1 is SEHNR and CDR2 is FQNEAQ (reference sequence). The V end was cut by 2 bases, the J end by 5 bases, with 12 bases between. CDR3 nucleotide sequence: TGTGCCAGCAGCTTAATTGGCGGTGGGGAGACCCAGTACTTC. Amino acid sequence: CASSLIGGGETQYF.

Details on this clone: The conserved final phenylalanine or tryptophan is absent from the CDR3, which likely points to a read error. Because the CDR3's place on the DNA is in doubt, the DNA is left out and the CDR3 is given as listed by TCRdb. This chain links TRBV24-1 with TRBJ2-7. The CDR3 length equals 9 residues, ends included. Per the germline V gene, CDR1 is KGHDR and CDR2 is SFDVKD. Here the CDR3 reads CATSRTRKD.

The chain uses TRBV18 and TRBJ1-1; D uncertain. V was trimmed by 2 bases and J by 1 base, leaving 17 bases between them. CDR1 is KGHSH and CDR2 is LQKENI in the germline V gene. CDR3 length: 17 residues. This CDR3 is CASSPFKSSRANTEAFF. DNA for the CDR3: TGTGCCAGCTCACCATTTAAGTCTTCGAGAGCGAACACTGAAGCTTTCTTT. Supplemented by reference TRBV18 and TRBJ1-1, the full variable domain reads NAGVMQNPRHLVRRRGQEARLRCSPMKGHSHVYWYRQLPEEGLKFMVYLQKENIIDESGMPKERFSAEFPKEGPSILRIQQVVRGDSAAYFCASSPFKSSRANTEAFFGQGTRLTVV.

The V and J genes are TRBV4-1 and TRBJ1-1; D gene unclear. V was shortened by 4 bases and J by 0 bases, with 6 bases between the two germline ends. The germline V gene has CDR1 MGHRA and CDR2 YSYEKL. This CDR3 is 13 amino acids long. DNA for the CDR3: TGCGCCAGCAGCCTCAGTTTGAACACTGAAGCTTTCTTT. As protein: CASSLSLNTEAFF.

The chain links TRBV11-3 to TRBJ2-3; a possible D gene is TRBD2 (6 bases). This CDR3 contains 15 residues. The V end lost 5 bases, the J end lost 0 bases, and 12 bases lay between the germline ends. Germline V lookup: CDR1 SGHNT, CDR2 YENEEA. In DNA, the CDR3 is TGTGCCAGCAGCCACCGGGGGACCAGCACAGATACGCAGTATTTT. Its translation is CASSHRGTSTDTQYF.

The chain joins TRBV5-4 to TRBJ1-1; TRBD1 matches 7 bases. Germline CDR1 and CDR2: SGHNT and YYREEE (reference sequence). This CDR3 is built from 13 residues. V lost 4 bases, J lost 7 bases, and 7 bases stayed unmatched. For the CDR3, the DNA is TGTGCCAGCAGCCTGACAGGGTCGATTGAAGCTTTCTTT. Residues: CASSLTGSIEAFF.

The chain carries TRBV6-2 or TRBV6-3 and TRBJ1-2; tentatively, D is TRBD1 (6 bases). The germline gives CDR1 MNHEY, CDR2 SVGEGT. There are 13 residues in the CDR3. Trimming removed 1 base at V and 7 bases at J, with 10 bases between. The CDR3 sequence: CASSYYAGVGYTF. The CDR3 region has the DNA TGTGCCAGCAGTTACTATGCAGGGGTTGGCTACACCTTC.

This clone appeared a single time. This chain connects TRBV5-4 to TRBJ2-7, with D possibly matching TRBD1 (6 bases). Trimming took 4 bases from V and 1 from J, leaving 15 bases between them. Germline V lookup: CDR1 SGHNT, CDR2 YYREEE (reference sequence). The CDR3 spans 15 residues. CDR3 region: CASSPVGARSYEQYF. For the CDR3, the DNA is TGTGCCAGCAGCCCCGTGGGGGCCCGATCCTACGAGCAGTACTTC.

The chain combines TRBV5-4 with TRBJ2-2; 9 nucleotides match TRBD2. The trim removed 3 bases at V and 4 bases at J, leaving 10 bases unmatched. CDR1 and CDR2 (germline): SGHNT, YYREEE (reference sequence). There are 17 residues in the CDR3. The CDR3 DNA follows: TGTGCCAGCAGCTCCTCTAGCGGGGCGGCGGTCACCGGGGAGCTGTTTTTT. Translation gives CASSSSSGAAVTGELFF.

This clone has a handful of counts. Written as DNA, the CDR3 is TGTGCCAGCAGCCAAGTCCAGGGACAAACTCGGGAGCAGTACTTC. This encodes CASSQVQGQTREQYF. V and J are TRBV7-2 and TRBJ2-7, with TRBD1 as a possible D gene (6 bases). Per the germline V gene, CDR1 is SGHTA and CDR2 is FQGNSA. The CDR3 loop spans 15 amino acids. The V end lost 5 bases, the J end lost 7 bases, and 21 bases lay between the germline ends.

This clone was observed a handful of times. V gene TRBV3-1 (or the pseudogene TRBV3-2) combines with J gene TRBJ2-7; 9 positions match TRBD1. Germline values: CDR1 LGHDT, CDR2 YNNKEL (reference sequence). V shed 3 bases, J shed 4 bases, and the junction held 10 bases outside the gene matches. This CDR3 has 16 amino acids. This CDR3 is CASSHPPGTGFYEQYF. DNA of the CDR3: TGTGCCAGCAGCCACCCTCCCGGGACAGGGTTTTACGAGCAGTACTTC.